A single T cell receptor (beta chain) is shown here with its context. The data derive from a study of long-term antiretroviral therapy in people with HIV. Germline CDR1 reads SGHAT; CDR2 reads FQNNGV. The CDR3 runs to 17 residues. Trimming cost V 0 bases and J 2 bases, with 15 bases left between them. Survey level was the resolution at which the v3.0 immunoSEQ assay ran. Profiled with immunoSEQ multiplex PCR; TCRdb holds only in-frame clones, not every one. The sample carries approximately 17,000 clones, under 85% recorded once. The input for sequencing was unsorted PBMCs, taken 2.5 years before starting antiretroviral therapy. The clonotype comes from a woman aged 45-60 years with HIV. J is TRBJ2-3 and V is TRBV11-2; maybe TRBD2 (6 bases). The CDR3 loop is CASSLDSGLPYTDTQYF. CDR3 in DNA: TGTGCCAGCAGCTTAGATTCGGGACTCCCATACACAGATACGCAGTATTTT. The full variable domain, its missing parts supplied by reference TRBV11-2 and TRBJ2-3, is EAGVAQSPRYKIIEKRQSVAFWCNPISGHATLYWYQQILGQGPKLLIQFQNNGVVDDSQLPKDRFSAERLKGVDSTLKIQPAKLEDSAVYLCASSLDSGLPYTDTQYFGPGTRLTVL.